These T cell receptor beta chains were read from a single sample in a study of T cell responses to AZD1222 COVID-19 vaccine. This table comes from immunoSEQ multiplex PCR, and its TCRdb copy is limited to in-frame clones, with some not included. This sample has 100,000 to 150,000 clones, with about nine tenths found just once. The material was peripheral blood, obtained on day 0 of AZD1222 vaccination. The receptor set was obtained from an adult in good health. Each CDR3 is given with its conserved first and last residue. The D gene is left open where the match is weak. Clone size is given for some rows only: seen once, a few or many times, or a class if the clone is expanded.

J gene	clone size	V gene	D gene	CDR3 DNA	CDR3 protein
TRBJ2-2	NA	TRBV19	NA	TGTGCCAGTATCAGGGGGGCCGCGAACACCGGGGAGCTGTTTTTT	CASIRGAANTGELFF
TRBJ2-5	NA	TRBV5-1	NA	TGCGCCAGCAGCTTGGGGGGGTCCCCCCAAGAGACCCAGTACTTC	CASSLGGSPQETQYF
TRBJ2-1	once	TRBV4-2	NA	TGTGCCAGCAGCCAAGATAGGGGCGGGCCGGCGCAGTTCTTC	CASSQDRGGPAQFF
TRBJ2-7	NA	TRBV7-2	TRBD2	TGTGCCAGCAGCTTAGAACCCCTAGCGGGGTCCGAGCAGTACTTC	CASSLEPLAGSEQYF
TRBJ1-3	NA	TRBV4-3	NA	TGCGCCAGCAGCCAAGCCCCGGACTGGAATGGAAACACCATATATTTT	CASSQAPDWNGNTIYF
TRBJ1-4	NA	TRBV19	NA	TGTGCCAGTAGTATAGATCTTGGGCAGGCGGGGGCAACTAATGAAAAACTGTTTTTT	CASSIDLGQAGATNEKLFF
TRBJ2-7	NA	TRBV6-1	TRBD2	TGTGCCAGCAGTGAAGCGGGGGGGGAATACGAGCAGTACTTC	CASSEAGGEYEQYF
TRBJ1-1	NA	TRBV27	NA	TGTGCCAGCAGTCCCTACAGGGCCCGCACTGAAGCTTTCTTT	CASSPYRARTEAFF
TRBJ2-3	NA	TRBV11-2	NA	TGTGCCAGCAGCTTATATCCAGATACGCAGTATTTT	CASSLYPDTQYF
TRBJ1-2	NA	TRBV10-3	NA	TGTGCCATCATGGGCGTGGGGAATCATGGCTACACCTTC	CAIMGVGNHGYTF
TRBJ2-7	NA	TRBV6-5	NA	TGTGCCAGCAGTTACGGCGTCGGGACATACGAGCAGTACTTC	CASSYGVGTYEQYF
TRBJ2-1	NA	TRBV7-8	NA	TGTGCCAGCAGCTTATACGGGACCTACAATGAGCAGTTCTTC	CASSLYGTYNEQFF
TRBJ2-1	NA	TRBV5-1	TRBD1	TGCGCCAGCAGCTTGGTGGGACAGGGTACCTACAATGAGCAGTTCTTC	CASSLVGQGTYNEQFF
TRBJ1-6	few	TRBV19	NA	TGTGCCAGTAGTTCCCAAGCGCAGCTCTATAATTCACCCCTCCACTTT	CASSSQAQLYNSPLHF
TRBJ2-3	NA	TRBV9	NA	TGTGCCAGCAGCGTAGAAGGCACTAGCACAGATACGCAGTATTTT	CASSVEGTSTDTQYF
TRBJ1-6	NA	TRBV30	TRBD1	TGTGCCTGGAACTCCCAGGGGGCTTCACCCCTCCACTTT	CAWNSQGASPLHF
TRBJ1-6	once	TRBV19	NA	TGTGCCAGTAGTTTGGGAATCTCCTATAATTCACCCCTCCACTTT	CASSLGISYNSPLHF
TRBJ1-2	NA	TRBV27	NA	TGTGCCAGCAGCCGAGACGAGGGACATTGGGGCTACACCTTC	CASSRDEGHWGYTF
TRBJ2-7	NA	TRBV7-6	NA	TGTGCCAGCAGCGTGGACTTCCCCCTGGGTGGGAACGAGCAGTACTTC	CASSVDFPLGGNEQYF
TRBJ1-2	NA	TRBV4-2	TRBD1	TGTGCCAGCAGCCTCCCAACAGGGGAACCTTGGTATGGCTACACCTTC	CASSLPTGEPWYGYTF
TRBJ2-7	NA	TRBV6-5	TRBD2	TGTGCCAGCAGTTCTCCGGAGGGAGGGAGGTACGAGCAGTACTTC	CASSSPEGGRYEQYF
TRBJ1-1	few	TRBV3-1/TRBV3-2	TRBD1	TGTGCCAGCAGCCAAGCCCACGGGACAGGGGCGTTGGAGGCTTTCTTT	CASSQAHGTGALEAFF
TRBJ2-2	NA	TRBV6-2/TRBV6-3	NA	TGTGCCAGCAGTGCCCACGCCGGGGAGCTGTTTTTT	CASSAHAGELFF
TRBJ1-1	NA	TRBV6-2/TRBV6-3	NA	TGTGCCAGCAGTTTCCGGCAACAAATGAACACTGAAGCTTTCTTT	CASSFRQQMNTEAFF
TRBJ1-1	NA	TRBV9	NA	TGTGCCAGCAGCCCCTTGTTGGGGACGGACACTGAAGCTTTCTTT	CASSPLLGTDTEAFF
TRBJ1-2	NA	TRBV28	TRBD1	TGTGCCATCCCCGCCGGGACAGGGGATGGCTACACCTTC	CAIPAGTGDGYTF
TRBJ1-2	once	TRBV14	NA	TGTGCCAGCAGCCGAACCGGGACAATCTATGGCTACACCTTC	CASSRTGTIYGYTF
TRBJ1-2	NA	TRBV6-5	TRBD1	TGTGCCAGCAGGATGACAGGGGGTAACTATGGCTACACCTTC	CASRMTGGNYGYTF
TRBJ1-5	NA	TRBV6-6	TRBD1	TGTGCCAGCAGTTACCGGGACAGGGGGCTGGATCAGCCCCAGCATTTT	CASSYRDRGLDQPQHF